Sequencing of this TCR beta chain was carried out in a study of regulatory T cells in long-lasting Graves disease. TCR beta libraries were built with iRepertoire HTBI primers and Arm-PCR of CDR3 regions. TCRdb re-derived calls from the multiplex PCR reads in MiXCR, one entry per CDR3 protein. The sample lists about 290,000 distinct CDR3 sequences, 20% to 25% occurring once. Study-wide results and limits: Graves' patients with persistent disease showed TCR diversity lower than patients newly diagnosed.

Time point defined: persistent/refractory GD, antithyroid drugs over 5 years with positive TRAb. Generation of the TCR library employed RNA extracted from PBMCs. Regarding this clonotype: Its antigen is undetermined.

The sequencing used peripheral blood mononuclear cells (PBMCs), collected when the disease was refractory, from a patient treated with antithyroid drugs. The receptor comes from a female donor with Graves disease.

The CDR3 DNA is TGTGCCAGCAGTTTAAAGGGGAGTGGGGCCAACGTCCTGACTTTC. Residues: CASSLKGSGANVLTF. This chain connects TRBV6-5 to TRBJ2-6; either TRBD1 or TRBD2 may fit D (5 bases each). The length of the CDR3 is 15 residues. Looked up from germline, CDR1 is MNHEY and CDR2 is SVGAGI. V dropped 4 bases and J dropped 3 bases, with 10 bases sitting between them.